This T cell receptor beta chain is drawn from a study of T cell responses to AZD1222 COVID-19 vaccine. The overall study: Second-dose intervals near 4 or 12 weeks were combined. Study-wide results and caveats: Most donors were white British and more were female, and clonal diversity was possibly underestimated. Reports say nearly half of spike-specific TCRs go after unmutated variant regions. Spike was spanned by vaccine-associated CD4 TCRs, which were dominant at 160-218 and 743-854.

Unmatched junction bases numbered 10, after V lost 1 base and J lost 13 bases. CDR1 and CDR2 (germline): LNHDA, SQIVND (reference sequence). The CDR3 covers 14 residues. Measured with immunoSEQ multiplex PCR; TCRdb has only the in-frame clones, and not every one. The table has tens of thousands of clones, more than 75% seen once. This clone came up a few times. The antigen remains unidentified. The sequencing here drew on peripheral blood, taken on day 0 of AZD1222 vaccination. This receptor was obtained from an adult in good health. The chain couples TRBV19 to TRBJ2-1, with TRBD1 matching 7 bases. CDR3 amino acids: CASSIGGSQGEQFF. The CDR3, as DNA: TGTGCCAGTAGTATAGGGGGGTCGCAGGGGGAACAGTTCTTC.